Listed here are 17 T cell receptor beta chains from one sample, sequenced in a study of patients and donors after allogeneic stem cell transplantation. TCRdb reanalysed the RT-PCR reads using MiXCR and keeps one entry per CDR3 protein. The top ten clones hold roughly 6.4% of a sample with 900,000 to 1,000,000 distinct CDR3 sequences, about 20% of them seen once. Sequencing used blood, either unsorted or a sorted T cell fraction (not recorded which). The receptors originated from a human donor who was either an allogeneic HSCT recipient or a stem cell or donor lymphocyte infusion donor (not recorded which). It is not recorded whose cells these are; they may come from a transplant donor.

This sequence joins TRBV5-1 and TRBJ2-1, with TRBD1 matching over 10 bases. CDR1 is SGHRS and CDR2 is YFSETQ in the germline V gene. The CDR3 runs to 16 residues. V dropped 5 bases and J dropped 4; count of bases not matched to a gene: 9. For the CDR3, the DNA is TGCGCCAGCAGGCACGGTGACAGGGGGCTTTACAATGAGCAGTTCTTC. Translating gives CASRHGDRGLYNEQFF.

The CDR3 DNA is TGCGCCAGCAGCCAAGAGGGAGGGACCTACAATGAGCAGTTCTTC. Translation gives CASSQEGGTYNEQFF. The chain combines TRBV4-3 with TRBJ2-1; 7 nucleotides match TRBD2. The trim removed 0 bases at V and 2 bases at J, leaving 1 base unmatched. Germline V gives CDR1 LGHNA, CDR2 YSLEER. There are 15 residues in the CDR3.

The chain links TRBV5-1 to TRBJ1-2; 8 positions match TRBD1. CDR3 length: 15 residues. Germline V lookup: CDR1 SGHRS, CDR2 YFSETQ. V shed 1 base and J 7 bases; nucleotides not matched to a gene: 9. The CDR3 DNA follows: TGCGCCAGCAGCTTGACCAGGGGGCCTAGGAGTGGCTACACCTTC. Encoded protein: CASSLTRGPRSGYTF.

This clonotype was detected a few times. The chain combines TRBV28 with TRBJ1-1; 9 nucleotides line up with TRBD1. Losses at the gene ends were 8 bases for V and 8 bases for J; bases not matched to a gene: 3. This CDR3 is 11 amino acids long. Germline CDR1 reads MDHEN; CDR2 reads SYDVKM. CDR3 region: CASLGTGEAFF. The CDR3 DNA reads as TGTGCCAGCCTTGGGACAGGGGAAGCTTTCTTT.

The V call is TRBV28, the J call TRBJ1-3; 8 bases align to TRBD1. The CDR3 loop spans 13 amino acids. Germline loops: CDR1 MDHEN, CDR2 SYDVKM. Germline trimming cut 7 bases from V and 4 bases from J; bases unmatched to any gene: 3. The CDR3 sequence: CASNPGGGNTIYF. The CDR3 coding sequence is TGTGCCAGCAACCCAGGGGGCGGAAACACCATATATTTT.

A few counts support this clonotype. The chain carries TRBV20-1 and TRBJ2-5; the D gene is possibly TRBD2 (6 bases). Germline V gene sequence: CDR1 DFQATT, CDR2 SNEGSKA (reference sequence). The CDR3 length is 15 residues. The V end was cut by 0 bases, the J end by 7 bases, with 18 bases between. The CDR3 loop is CSARDDRTTGGTQYF. CDR3 in DNA: TGCAGTGCTAGAGACGATCGGACTACCGGGGGGACCCAGTACTTC.

This rearrangement joins TRBV30 to TRBJ2-3; possible D gene TRBD1, 6 bases. Trimming pared 0 bases from V and 3 bases from J, leaving 7 bases between. The CDR3 spans 13 residues. Per the germline V gene, CDR1 is GTSNPN and CDR2 is SVGIG (reference sequence). The CDR3 sequence is CAWSVGGTDTQYF. CDR3 sequence (DNA): TGTGCCTGGAGTGTAGGGGGAACAGATACGCAGTATTTT.

The chain carries TRBV11-3 and TRBJ2-7; a weak D match, TRBD1 (6 bases). V dropped 8 bases and J dropped 2 bases, with 16 bases sitting between them. The length of the CDR3 is 14 residues. Germline CDR1 is SGHNT and CDR2 is YENEEA. In DNA, the CDR3 is TGTGCCAGCTCATTAGGACAGCCAACCTACGAGCAGTACTTC. Translated, it gives CASSLGQPTYEQYF.

This clonotype turned up a few times. This rearrangement joins TRBV20-1 to TRBJ1-1; the match to TRBD1 covers 9 bases. The CDR3 is 15 amino acids. With V trimmed by 4 bases and J by 1 base, 7 bases remained unmatched. The germline CDR1 and CDR2 sequences are DFQATT and SNEGSKA (reference sequence). The CDR3 loop is CSATGQGSQNTEAFF. In nucleotides, the CDR3 is TGCAGTGCTACGGGACAGGGTTCGCAGAACACTGAAGCTTTCTTT.

A few counts support this clonotype. As DNA, the CDR3 is TGTGCCAGCAGCTTAGAAGGGAGTTTGGGACACACTGAAGCTTTCTTT. Amino acids: CASSLEGSLGHTEAFF. This chain uses TRBV7-8 with TRBJ1-1; D is possibly TRBD1 (5 bases). V was pared by 1 base and J by 3 bases, with 15 bases between. CDR1 is SGHVS, CDR2 FQNEAQ, per germline. This CDR3 comprises 16 residues. Full variable domain (missing parts from reference TRBV7-8 and TRBJ1-1): GAGVSQSPRYKVAKRGQDVALRCDPISGHVSLFWYQQALGQGPEFLTYFQNEAQLDKSGLPSDRFFAERPEGSVSTLKIQRTQQEDSAVYLCASSLEGSLGHTEAFFGQGTRLTVV.

This clonotype showed up just a few times. The genes are TRBV7-9 and TRBJ1-1; D unclear. The CDR3 length is 14 residues. Germline CDR1 is SEHNR and CDR2 is FQNEAQ (reference sequence). Trimming took 2 bases from V and 6 from J, leaving 13 bases between them. The CDR3 coding sequence is TGTGCCAGCAGCTTACTTCGGGAAGTCGCTGAAGCTTTCTTT. As protein: CASSLLREVAEAFF. The entire variable domain, with the rest obtained from reference TRBV7-9 and TRBJ1-1, is as follows: DTGVSQNPRHKITKRGQNVTFRCDPISEHNRLYWYRQTLGQGPEFLTYFQNEAQLEKSRLLSDRFSAERPKGSFSTLEIQRTEQGDSAMYLCASSLLREVAEAFFGQGTRLTVV.

The V call is TRBV20-1, the J call TRBJ2-7; 7 positions match TRBD2. Germline V gene data show CDR1 as DFQATT and CDR2 as SNEGSKA (reference sequence). V trimming: 6 bases; J trimming: 3 bases; junction bases outside the gene matches: 8. The CDR3 consists of 13 residues. The CDR3 is CSAEKGRGYEQYF. In nucleotides, the CDR3 is TGCAGTGCCGAAAAAGGGAGGGGCTACGAGCAGTACTTC.

The chain recombines TRBV7-2 with TRBJ2-7; D may be TRBD1 (6 bases). This CDR3 spans 15 amino acids. Trimming stripped 6 bases from V and 2 bases from J, with 17 bases between. CDR1 SGHTA and CDR2 FQGNSA come from the germline V gene. The CDR3 DNA reads TGTGCCAGCAGACCAGGGGACCGGAGAACCTACGAGCAGTACTTC. Protein sequence: CASRPGDRRTYEQYF.

CDR3 protein: CAISVGGGAANEQFF. CDR3 DNA sequence: TGTGCCATCAGTGTGGGCGGAGGGGCGGCCAATGAGCAGTTCTTC. The rearrangement uses TRBV10-3 and TRBJ2-1, with D possibly matching TRBD2 (6 bases). The CDR3 length is 15 residues. V shed 4 bases and J shed 6 bases, with 16 bases lying between them. Germline V gives CDR1 ENHRY, CDR2 SYGVKD.

The chain is built from TRBV7-9 and TRBJ2-2; D ambiguous. Germline assignment: CDR1 SEHNR and CDR2 FQNEAQ (reference sequence). CDR3 length: 16 residues. V was shortened by 5 bases and J by 2 bases, with 15 bases between the two germline ends. The CDR3 sequence: CASSQSRPANTGELFF. The CDR3 DNA is TGTGCCAGCAGCCAGTCCCGGCCAGCTAACACCGGGGAGCTGTTTTTT. Full variable domain (rest looked up from reference TRBV7-9 and TRBJ2-2): DTGVSQNPRHKITKRGQNVTFRCDPISEHNRLYWYRQTLGQGPEFLTYFQNEAQLEKSRLLSDRFSAERPKGSFSTLEIQRTEQGDSAMYLCASSQSRPANTGELFFGEGSRLTVL.

This clonotype has more than one count but fewer than ten. The J gene is TRBJ1-1, the V gene TRBV6-5; D gene ambiguous. The germline gives CDR1 MNHEY, CDR2 SVGAGI. V dropped 2 bases and J dropped 10 bases, with 11 bases sitting between them. The CDR3 consists of 12 residues. The CDR3 loop reads CASSYPGEGAFF. As DNA, the CDR3 is TGTGCCAGCAGTTACCCCGGGGAGGGAGCTTTCTTT.

This clonotype was recorded many times. The chain is built from TRBV5-6 and TRBJ2-7; D gene unclear. Trimming removed 5 bases from V and 0 bases from J, with 9 bases in between. This CDR3 is built from 13 residues. Looked up from germline, CDR1 is SGHDT and CDR2 is YYEEEE. The CDR3 coding sequence is TGTGCCAGCAGTCCAGGCTTCTCCTACGAGCAGTACTTC. This codes for CASSPGFSYEQYF.